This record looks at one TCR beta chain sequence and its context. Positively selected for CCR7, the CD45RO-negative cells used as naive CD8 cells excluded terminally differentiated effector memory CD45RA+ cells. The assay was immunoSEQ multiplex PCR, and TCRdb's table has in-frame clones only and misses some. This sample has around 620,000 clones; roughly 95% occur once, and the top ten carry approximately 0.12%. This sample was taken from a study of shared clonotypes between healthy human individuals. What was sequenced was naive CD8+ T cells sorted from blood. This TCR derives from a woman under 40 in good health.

The CDR3 nucleotides are TGCGCCAGCAAGTGGGGTCATACCTACGAGCAGTACTTC. Translated: CASKWGHTYEQYF. The chain employs TRBV10-2 and TRBJ2-7; D unclear. The CDR3 has 13 amino acids. Per germline, CDR1 WSHSY and CDR2 SAAADI. V lost 7 bases and J lost 2, with 12 bases in between.